This is a list of T cell receptor beta chains from one sample in a study of CDR3 diversity in severe acne. TCRdb redid the calling of the PCR reads with MiXCR, one entry per CDR3 protein. The sample yields about 85,000 distinct CDR3 sequences, 45% to 50% seen once. The specimen sequenced was blood. Receptors originate from a male donor in good health, serving as a control. Both conserved end residues are part of each CDR3. D genes are given only for firm matches. Clone size appears in some rows only: once, few, many, or a class for an expanded clone.

CDR3: CSAQAGAVGNIQYF
DNA: TGCAGTGCCCAAGCGGGAGCAGTGGGAAACATTCAGTACTTC
J: TRBJ2-4
D: TRBD2
size: -
V: TRBV20-1

CDR3: CASSNEGLGSEQFF
DNA: TGTGCCAGCAGCAACGAGGGGCTAGGGAGTGAGCAGTTCTTC
J: TRBJ2-1
D: -
size: -
V: TRBV7-3

CDR3: CASSPDRGLYATNEKLFF
DNA: TGTGCCAGCAGCCCCGACAGGGGTTTATATGCAACTAATGAAAAACTGTTTTTT
J: TRBJ1-4
D: TRBD1
size: many
V: TRBV7-8

CDR3: CAISGTSGTREAFF
DNA: TGTGCCATCAGTGGTACGTCTGGGACCCGGGAAGCTTTCTTT
J: TRBJ1-1
D: -
size: -
V: TRBV10-3

CDR3: CASSLGAGGETQYF
DNA: TGTGCTAGCAGCTTAGGGGCAGGGGGAGAGACCCAGTACTTC
J: TRBJ2-5
D: TRBD1
size: many
V: TRBV7-7

CDR3: CASSYTQGKETQYF
DNA: TGTGCCAGCAGCTATACACAGGGGAAAGAGACCCAGTACTTC
J: TRBJ2-5
D: TRBD1
size: -
V: TRBV7-2

CDR3: CASRGQPNTIYF
DNA: TGTGCCAGCAGGGGACAACCAAACACCATATATTTT
J: TRBJ1-3
D: -
size: medium-sized
V: TRBV2

CDR3: CATSSPRVAYEQYF
DNA: TGTGCCACCAGCAGTCCCAGGGTAGCCTACGAGCAGTACTTC
J: TRBJ2-7
D: -
size: once
V: TRBV15

CDR3: CASGTWEGSGRETQYF
DNA: TGTGCTAGTGGTACGTGGGAGGGTTCGGGCCGAGAGACCCAGTACTTC
J: TRBJ2-5
D: TRBD2
size: many
V: TRBV12-5

CDR3: CATSTKNEQFF
DNA: TGTGCCACCAGTACCAAGAATGAGCAGTTCTTC
J: TRBJ2-1
D: -
size: -
V: TRBV24-1

CDR3: CASSREDNYGANVLTF
DNA: TGTGCCAGCTCCAGGGAAGATAACTATGGGGCCAACGTCCTGACTTTC
J: TRBJ2-6
D: -
size: -
V: TRBV27

CDR3: CSASLGSGTYNEQFF
DNA: TGCAGTGCTAGTCTCGGTAGCGGGACCTACAATGAGCAGTTCTTC
J: TRBJ2-1
D: TRBD2
size: -
V: TRBV20-1

CDR3: CSARTGGYEQYF
DNA: TGCAGTGCGAGGACAGGGGGATACGAGCAGTACTTC
J: TRBJ2-7
D: TRBD1
size: few
V: TRBV29-1

CDR3: CASSGLAGVSGANVLTF
DNA: TGCGCCAGCAGCGGACTAGCGGGTGTCTCTGGGGCCAACGTCCTGACTTTC
J: TRBJ2-6
D: TRBD2
size: -
V: TRBV5-1

CDR3: CASSTPGQGYNTEAFF
DNA: TGTGCCAGTAGTACTCCGGGACAGGGGTATAACACTGAAGCTTTCTTT
J: TRBJ1-1
D: TRBD1
size: -
V: TRBV19